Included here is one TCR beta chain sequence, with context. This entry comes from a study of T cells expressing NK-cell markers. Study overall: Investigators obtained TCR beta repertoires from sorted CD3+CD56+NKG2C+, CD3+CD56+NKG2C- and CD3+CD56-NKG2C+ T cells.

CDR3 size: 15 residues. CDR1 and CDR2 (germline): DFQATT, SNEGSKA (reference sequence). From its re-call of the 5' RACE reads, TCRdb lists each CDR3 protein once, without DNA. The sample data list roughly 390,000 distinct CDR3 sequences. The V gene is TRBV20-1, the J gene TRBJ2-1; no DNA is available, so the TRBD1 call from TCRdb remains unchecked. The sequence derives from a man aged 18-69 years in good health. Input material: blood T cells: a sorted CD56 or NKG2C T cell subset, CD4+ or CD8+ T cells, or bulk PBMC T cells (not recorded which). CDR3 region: CSAKTRQGAYNEQFF.